These 22 T cell receptor beta chains came from one sample sequenced in a study of beta chain features in type 1 diabetes. These receptors lack a known antigen. What was sequenced were expressed TCRB transcripts, since all of the isolated RNA had been reverse transcribed. Profiled with immunoSEQ multiplex PCR; TCRdb holds only in-frame clones, not every one. Among 160,000 or so clones, around 8.6% were seen once, and the ten largest hold 0.54%. Findings and caveats of the study: For Type 1 diabetes patients, all four CD4+ subsets carried TCRB CDR3s that were moderately but significantly shorter.

Source material: central memory CD4+ T cells from blood. These receptors were obtained from a woman aged 18 to 35 with type 1 diabetes.

The chain couples TRBV6-1 to TRBJ2-2; D gene ambiguous. V was cut by 4 bases and J by 1 base, with 7 bases left in between. The CDR3 consists of 14 residues. Germline loops: CDR1 MNHNS, CDR2 SASEGT. This CDR3 reads CASSVEVNTGELFF. CDR3 bases: TGTGCCAGCAGTGTAGAAGTGAACACCGGGGAGCTGTTTTTT.

The rearrangement joins TRBV27 to TRBJ2-3; 7 bases are shared with TRBD1. This CDR3 contains 13 residues. Germline-derived CDR1 and CDR2 are MNHEY and SMNVEV (reference sequence). After removal of 7 bases from V and 4 bases from J, the junction contained 5 bases not matched to a gene. The CDR3 coding sequence is TGTGCCAGCAAGGTTCAGGGGGCAGATACGCAGTATTTT. Translated, it gives CASKVQGADTQYF.

This clone was seen only a few times. The chain has TRBV7-9 and TRBJ2-7; weak D call: TRBD1 (5 bases). This CDR3 comprises 12 residues. Trimming took off 4 bases at V and 4 bases at J, with 8 bases between the two ends. In germline, CDR1 is SEHNR, CDR2 FQNEAQ (reference sequence). CDR3 residues: CASSWTLYEQYF. The DNA of the CDR3 is TGTGCCAGCAGCTGGACATTGTACGAGCAGTACTTC.

Only a few counts were recorded for this clone. The V gene is TRBV30, the J gene TRBJ2-7, with TRBD2 as a possible D gene (6 bases). The germline gives CDR1 GTSNPN, CDR2 SVGIG (reference sequence). The CDR3 is made up of 13 amino acids. The V end lost 4 bases, the J end lost 1 base, and 11 bases lay between the germline ends. The CDR3 here is CAWNSGGSYEQYF. The CDR3 DNA is TGTGCCTGGAATAGTGGGGGGTCCTACGAGCAGTACTTC.

This clone has a handful of counts. V is TRBV11-3 and J is TRBJ2-5; D may be TRBD2 (6 bases). V was pared by 5 bases and J by 1 base, with 8 bases between. Germline assignment: CDR1 SGHNT and CDR2 YENEEA. This CDR3 has 13 residues. This CDR3 is CASSRTIQETQYF. The DNA for the CDR3 is TGTGCCAGCAGCCGGACTATCCAAGAGACCCAGTACTTC.

This clone was observed a few times. This chain connects TRBV7-2 to TRBJ1-1; D gene ambiguous. The CDR3 runs 13 residues. Trimming left V 4 bases short and J 5 bases short, with 11 bases between. Germline CDR1 reads SGHTA; CDR2 reads FQGNSA. CDR3 sequence: CASSSQRGTEAFF. The CDR3 DNA is TGTGCCAGCAGCTCACAGAGAGGGACTGAAGCTTTCTTT.

This clone showed up just a few times. The rearrangement links TRBV30 to TRBJ2-5; D not certain. Germline assignment: CDR1 GTSNPN and CDR2 SVGIG (reference sequence). The CDR3 is 14 residues long. V was trimmed by 2 bases and J by 7 bases, leaving 17 bases between them. The CDR3 here is CAWSLYEHRGTQYF. The DNA of the CDR3 is TGTGCCTGGAGTTTATACGAACACCGTGGGACCCAGTACTTC.

This clone appeared a few times. The gene calls are TRBV11-2 and TRBJ1-4; the D is unclear. Germline-derived CDR1 and CDR2 are SGHAT and FQNNGV. The CDR3 is 12 amino acids. V shed 8 bases and J shed 8 bases, with 12 bases lying between them. The CDR3 region is CASGRAGEKLFF. Written as DNA, the CDR3 is TGTGCCAGCGGGAGGGCGGGGGAAAAACTGTTTTTT. The entire variable domain, with the rest obtained from reference TRBV11-2 and TRBJ1-4, is as follows: EAGVAQSPRYKIIEKRQSVAFWCNPISGHATLYWYQQILGQGPKLLIQFQNNGVVDDSQLPKDRFSAERLKGVDSTLKIQPAKLEDSAVYLCASGRAGEKLFFGSGTQLSVL.

This clone was recorded a few times. The V gene is TRBV19, the J gene TRBJ1-2; tentatively, D is TRBD1 (6 bases). The length of the CDR3 is 13 residues. Germline assignment: CDR1 LNHDA and CDR2 SQIVND (reference sequence). The ends were cut back, 4 bases at V and 1 base at J, with 7 bases in the middle. CDR3 bases: TGTGCCAGTAGTACCAGGGGTAACTATGGCTACACCTTC. Protein product: CASSTRGNYGYTF. The entire variable domain, with the rest obtained from reference TRBV19 and TRBJ1-2, is as follows: DGGITQSPKYLFRKEGQNVTLSCEQNLNHDAMYWYRQDPGQGLRLIYYSQIVNDFQKGDIAEGYSVSREKKESFPLTVTSAQKNPTAFYLCASSTRGNYGYTFGSGTRLTVV.

The chain joins TRBV14 to TRBJ1-2; D remains ambiguous. V was cut by 2 bases and J by 4 bases, with 17 bases left in between. This CDR3 is built from 16 residues. Germline CDR1 SGHDN, CDR2 FVKESK. The CDR3 DNA follows: TGTGCCAGCAGCCAACTCCTGAGCCGGGAGGGCTATGGCTACACCTTC. Translating gives CASSQLLSREGYGYTF. Complete variable domain (other parts from reference TRBV14 and TRBJ1-2): EAGVTQFPSHSVIEKGQTVTLRCDPISGHDNLYWYRRVMGKEIKFLLHFVKESKQDESGMPNNRFLAERTGGTYSTLKVQPAELEDSGVYFCASSQLLSREGYGYTFGSGTRLTVV.

V usage is TRBV5-1 and J usage is TRBJ1-6; 9 nucleotides agree with TRBD1. Germline V lookup: CDR1 SGHRS, CDR2 YFSETQ. The CDR3 contains 15 residues. With V trimmed by 4 bases and J by 8 bases, 7 bases remained unmatched. CDR3 bases: TGCGCCAGCAGCCCGAGGGACAGGGAGGATTCACCCCTCCACTTT. Translated: CASSPRDREDSPLHF. Based on the CDR3 plus reference TRBV5-1 and TRBJ1-6, the full variable domain is KAGVTQTPRYLIKTRGQQVTLSCSPISGHRSVSWYQQTPGQGLQFLFEYFSETQRNKGNFPGRFSGRQFSNSRSEMNVSTLELGDSALYLCASSPRDREDSPLHFGNGTRLTVT.

This clone was counted a few times. The chain recombines TRBV6-4 with TRBJ2-3, with a weak D call TRBD1 (5 bases). Germline V gene lookup returns CDR1 MRHNA and CDR2 SNTAGT. This CDR3 is 12 amino acids long. V gave up 7 bases and J gave up 3 bases, with 8 bases separating them. The DNA for the CDR3 is TGTGCCAGCAAGGGGCCGACAGATACGCAGTATTTT. Translating it yields CASKGPTDTQYF.

This clone was found a few times. CDR3 coding DNA: TGTGCCAGCAGCTTTGACAGGGGGCAGGCCGGGGAGCTGTTTTTT. This translates into CASSFDRGQAGELFF. This chain uses TRBV7-8 with TRBJ2-2; 10 nucleotides agree with TRBD1. V shed 3 bases and J 6 bases; nucleotides not matched to a gene: 4. Germline V lookup: CDR1 SGHVS, CDR2 FQNEAQ. The CDR3 consists of 15 residues.

The V and J genes are TRBV5-1 and TRBJ2-3; 9 bases agree with TRBD2. The CDR3 totals 15 residues. Germline V gene data show CDR1 as SGHRS and CDR2 as YFSETQ. V lost 4 bases to trimming and J lost 0 bases; unmatched junction nucleotides: 3. The CDR3 reads CASSPSGESTDTQYF. The CDR3 DNA sequence: TGCGCCAGCAGCCCTAGCGGGGAGAGCACAGATACGCAGTATTTT.

This clone was counted a few times. The chain links TRBV2 to TRBJ1-1; 9 bases are a match to TRBD1. J lost 2 bases, V lost 6 bases, and 1 base had no gene match. The CDR3 sequence is 13 residues long. The germline gives CDR1 SNHLY, CDR2 FYNNEI. The CDR3 nucleotides are TGTGCCAGCAGGGGACAGGGTAACACTGAAGCTTTCTTT. Residues: CASRGQGNTEAFF.

This clone was detected ten times or more. The rearrangement joins TRBV19 to TRBJ2-7; D might be TRBD1 (6 bases). There are 17 residues in the CDR3. Deletions cut 7 bases from V and 0 bases from J, with 22 bases between. Germline V CDR1 and CDR2: LNHDA, SQIVND (reference sequence). DNA of the CDR3: TGTGCCAGTAAGGGCAGGGGAACGGGCGGAAGCTCCTACGAGCAGTACTTC. Protein sequence: CASKGRGTGGSSYEQYF.

J is TRBJ1-1 and V is TRBV14, with D possibly matching TRBD1 (5 bases). This CDR3 is built from 14 residues. The germline V and J ends were trimmed by 7 bases and 2 bases, with 14 bases remaining between them. CDR1 and CDR2 from the germline V gene are SGHDN and FVKESK. DNA for the CDR3: TGTGCCAGCACGCCTGGGGCTGTTAACACTGAAGCTTTCTTT. As protein: CASTPGAVNTEAFF.

A note on this clone: A read error may produce the germline difference seen at one junction end. The chain links TRBV4-1 to TRBJ2-5, with 9 positions matching TRBD1. The CDR3 length is 16 residues. From germline, CDR1 is MGHRA and CDR2 YSYEKL. The CDR3 here is CASSQGPTGGAETQYF. CDR3 coding DNA: TGTGCCAGCAGCCAAGGACCGACAGGGGGAGCAGAGACCCAGTACTTC.

This rearrangement joins TRBV29-1 to TRBJ2-7, with 9 bases lining up with TRBD2. Germline assignment: CDR1 SQVTM and CDR2 ANQGSEA. Trimming cost V 4 bases and J 0 bases; bases outside gene matches: 4. CDR3 length: 14 residues. As DNA, the CDR3 is TGCAGCGTTGTGGATAGCGGGAGCTCCTACGAGCAGTACTTC. The encoded protein is CSVVDSGSSYEQYF.

This clone has only a few counts. This chain connects TRBV7-2 to TRBJ1-1; tentative D call: TRBD1 (6 bases). CDR1 is SGHTA, CDR2 FQGNSA, per germline. V shed 5 bases and J shed 1 base, with 11 bases lying between them. This CDR3 is built from 14 residues. CDR3: CASSPFRGNTEAFF. The CDR3 bases are TGTGCCAGCAGCCCATTCAGGGGGAACACTGAAGCTTTCTTT.

This clone occurred a few times. The rearrangement joins TRBV28 to TRBJ2-5; TRBD2 might be the D (5 bases). Germline lookup yields CDR1 MDHEN and CDR2 SYDVKM. This CDR3 contains 12 residues. The ends were cut back, 7 bases at V and 7 bases at J, with 13 bases in the middle. Here the CDR3 reads CASTRTEGTQYF. CDR3 nucleotide sequence: TGTGCCAGCACGCGGACCGAGGGGACCCAGTACTTC.

The chain carries TRBV28 and TRBJ1-2; 7 bases agree with TRBD1. Germline V gene data show CDR1 as MDHEN and CDR2 as SYDVKM. The CDR3 runs to 13 residues. The V segment lost 8 bases and the J segment 7 bases; nucleotides outside the gene matches: 10. The chain's CDR3 is CASGFQGGLGYTF. The CDR3 DNA reads TGTGCCAGCGGGTTCCAGGGGGGTCTTGGCTACACCTTC.